Listed here are 10 T cell receptor beta chains from one sample, sequenced in a study of cytomegalovirus exposure and HLA in healthy donors. The PCR had 60 Vbeta and 13 Jbeta primers. Some clones are missing from TCRdb's copy, which holds only in-frame ones; the method was immunoSEQ multiplex PCR. Found here are about 140,000 clones, 88% of them singletons; the top ten hold about 0.51%. Material: PBMCs. These receptor sequences come from a woman aged 40 to 55 in good health and CMV-seronegative.

V gene TRBV5-1 combines with J gene TRBJ2-3; maybe TRBD2 (5 bases). The V gene lost 4 bases and the J gene lost 0 bases, with 15 bases spanning the gap. The CDR3 sequence is 16 residues long. Germline V gene data show CDR1 as SGHRS and CDR2 as YFSETQ. Here the CDR3 DNA reads TGCGCCAGCAGCCCCCTTGTGGCGGGCAGCACAGATACGCAGTATTTT. This translates into CASSPLVAGSTDTQYF.

The chain uses TRBV5-5 and TRBJ2-5; a weak D match, TRBD2 (7 bases). The CDR3 is 16 residues long. Between the trimmed V and J ends, which lost 0 bases and 2 bases, there was a span of 14 bases. Germline CDR1 reads SGHKS; CDR2 reads YYEKEE (reference sequence). The CDR3 DNA sequence: TGTGCCAGCAGCTTGGGAGCGGGACAAGGACAAGAGACCCAGTACTTC. Translation: CASSLGAGQGQETQYF. The variable domain in full, with the rest retrieved from reference TRBV5-5 and TRBJ2-5, is DAGVTQSPTHLIKTRGQQVTLRCSPISGHKSVSWYQQVLGQGPQFIFQYYEKEERGRGNFPDRFSARQFPNYSSELNVNALLLGDSALYLCASSLGAGQGQETQYFGPGTRLLVL.

This chain links TRBV19 with TRBJ1-6, with a possible D match to TRBD1 (5 bases). The germline V gene has CDR1 LNHDA and CDR2 SQIVND (reference sequence). The V end was cut by 8 bases, the J end by 5 bases, with 7 bases between. This CDR3 is built from 12 residues. The CDR3 DNA reads TGTGCCAGTCGGGGGAATAATTCACCCCTCCACTTT. It is translated as CASRGNNSPLHF.

This CDR3 is CASSLGGWTGLGEQYF. Written as DNA, the CDR3 is TGTGCCAGCAGCTTGGGGGGATGGACAGGGTTGGGGGAGCAGTACTTC. The chain combines TRBV5-4 with TRBJ2-7; 8 nucleotides align to TRBD1. The CDR3 has 16 amino acids. Germline V CDR1 and CDR2: SGHNT, YYREEE (reference sequence). With 0 bases clipped from V and 7 bases from J, the junction kept 12 bases outside the gene matches.

This clone appeared a few times. The J gene is TRBJ1-1, the V gene TRBV6-5; 7 bases line up with TRBD1. Looked up from germline, CDR1 is MNHEY and CDR2 is SVGAGI. This CDR3 has 13 residues. V dropped 6 bases and J dropped 1; count of bases not matched to a gene: 2. CDR3 in amino acids: CASSRGRNTEAFF. The DNA for the CDR3 is TGTGCCAGCAGCAGGGGGAGGAACACTGAAGCTTTCTTT.

The chain employs TRBV10-3 and TRBJ1-1; D might be TRBD1 (5 bases). This CDR3 comprises 14 residues. V lost 6 bases, J lost 3 bases, and 14 bases lay in between. The germline V gene encodes CDR1 ENHRY and CDR2 SYGVKD. The CDR3 nucleotides are TGTGCCATCAGCCCACAGGCCATCTACACTGAAGCTTTCTTT. Translating gives CAISPQAIYTEAFF.

This clone has a handful of counts. This chain joins TRBV7-2 and TRBJ1-5; TRBD1 might be the D (5 bases). The CDR3 sequence is 12 residues long. V lost 3 bases and J lost 7, with 7 bases in between. Germline CDR1 reads SGHTA; CDR2 reads FQGNSA. The CDR3 sequence: CASSLEGQPQHF. CDR3 bases: TGTGCCAGCAGCTTGGAGGGGCAGCCCCAGCATTTT.

The rearrangement links TRBV2 to TRBJ2-1; 8 bases fit TRBD2. Per the germline V gene, CDR1 is SNHLY and CDR2 is FYNNEI. CDR3 size: 16 residues. Unmatched junction bases numbered 6, after V lost 1 base and J lost 4 bases. CDR3 sequence reads: CASSEESGRIYNEQFF. The CDR3 region has the DNA TGTGCCAGCAGTGAAGAGAGCGGGAGAATATACAATGAGCAGTTCTTC.

The V gene is TRBV21-1, the J gene TRBJ2-1; the D call of TRBD1 is as the table states it, not checked on the DNA. TRBV21-1 is tagged as a pseudogene. The CDR3 has 19 amino acids. The CDR3, as DNA: TGTGCCAGCAGCAAAGCTTCGACAGGCGTATTTCTACTTTACAATGAGCAGTTCTTC. Residues: CASSKASTGVFLLYNEQFF.

The V gene is TRBV28, the J gene TRBJ1-5; D unclear. V was clipped by 4 bases and J by 4 bases, with 8 bases between them. The V gene's germline CDR1 is MDHEN and CDR2 SYDVKM. The CDR3 is 13 amino acids. CDR3 sequence: CASSWAPNQPQHF. The CDR3 DNA reads as TGTGCCAGCAGTTGGGCCCCAAATCAGCCCCAGCATTTT.